Sequencing of this TCR beta chain was carried out in a study of cytomegalovirus exposure and HLA in healthy donors. Findings of the study overall: Among the CMV-associated chains, three were confirmed in vitro as specific for CMV antigens. TCR beta sequences reportedly predicted most subjects' HLA-A and HLA-B alleles accurately.

Both 60 Vbeta primers and 13 Jbeta primers went into the PCR. The table came from immunoSEQ multiplex PCR; TCRdb's copy has only in-frame clones and leaves some out. The repertoire has roughly 140,000 clones, 70% to 80% of them found once; the top ten carry about 3.7%. Concerning this clone itself: What it recognizes is unknown.

The specimen sequenced was PBMCs. The origin of this receptor is a human donor in good health.

CDR3: CASSQDPAGVQPGELFF. Here the CDR3 DNA reads TGTGCCAGCAGCCAAGATCCCGCGGGGGTTCAACCCGGGGAGCTGTTTTTT. The gene calls are TRBV4-2 and TRBJ2-2, with 7 bases lining up with TRBD2. After removal of 0 bases from V and 6 bases from J, the junction contained 10 bases not matched to a gene. The length of the CDR3 is 17 residues. Germline CDR1 LGHNA, CDR2 YNFKEQ.